This entry concerns a single T cell receptor beta chain. Its antigen is not identified. The data derive from a study of CD8+ T cells in alopecia areata. Study overall: It was oral tofacitinib, at 5 to 10 mg twice daily, that treated patients received. Findings and limits, study-wide: Mouse data revealed clearer TCR sharing than patient data did, a gap possibly tied to HLA. Lesional scalp exceeded normal scalp in clonality, especially in alopecia totalis/universalis.

RNA extraction was followed by reverse transcription into cDNA, which acted as the sequencing template. TCRdb keeps only in-frame clones here, not all; method: immunoSEQ multiplex PCR. There are more than 85,000 clones in the sample; roughly two thirds occur only once, and 15% lies in the top ten. Treatment indicated: oral pan-JAK inhibitor, 5-10 mg twice daily. J was trimmed by 3 bases and V by 5 bases; bases with no gene match: 8. This CDR3 contains 15 residues. CDR1 is MNHNS and CDR2 is SASEGT in the germline V gene. The chain combines TRBV6-1 with TRBJ1-2; 8 nucleotides match TRBD1. Sequencing was performed on CD8+ T cells sorted from blood, taken at week 4, from a patient treated with tofacitinib. The receptor was isolated from a human donor with alopecia areata. The CDR3 bases are TGTGCCAGCAGTTGGGGGGGACAGGACCACTATGGCTACACCTTC. Encoded protein: CASSWGGQDHYGYTF.